The rows below give T cell receptor beta chains drawn from one sample of a study of blood T cell repertoires in COVID-19. Produced via immunoSEQ multiplex PCR; TCRdb's table is partial and in-frame only. The table shows about 52,000 clones, with over 65% occurring only once. The sample taken for sequencing was peripheral blood. The source is a man older than 75 with COVID-19, enrolled during active disease. Both conserved end residues are part of each CDR3. The D gene is left open where the match is weak. A clone size is listed for some rows: how often the clone was seen (once, few, many), or a class if it is expanded.

clone_size: NA; j_call: TRBJ1-6; v_call: TRBV7-9; cdr3_length: 13; d_call: NA; cdr3_aa: CASSLDRVSPLHF; cdr3_nt: TGTGCCAGCAGCTTAGACAGAGTTTCACCCCTCCACTTT
clone_size: NA; j_call: TRBJ1-2; v_call: TRBV6-6; cdr3_length: 15; d_call: TRBD1; cdr3_aa: CASSQDGDRDYGYTF; cdr3_nt: TGTGCCAGCAGTCAAGACGGGGACAGGGACTATGGCTACACCTTC
clone_size: NA; j_call: TRBJ1-1; v_call: TRBV15; cdr3_length: 14; d_call: NA; cdr3_aa: CATSFPRGLDEAFF; cdr3_nt: TGTGCCACCAGCTTCCCAAGGGGCCTTGACGAAGCTTTCTTT
clone_size: NA; j_call: TRBJ1-1; v_call: TRBV20-1; cdr3_length: 14; d_call: NA; cdr3_aa: CSASRGQVITEAFF; cdr3_nt: TGCAGTGCTAGTAGAGGGCAGGTGATAACTGAAGCTTTCTTT
clone_size: NA; j_call: TRBJ2-1; v_call: TRBV6-2/TRBV6-3; cdr3_length: 12; d_call: NA; cdr3_aa: CASSLSYNEQFF; cdr3_nt: TGTGCCAGCAGCCTTTCGTACAATGAGCAGTTCTTC
clone_size: few; j_call: TRBJ1-5; v_call: TRBV19; cdr3_length: 14; d_call: NA; cdr3_aa: CASSMGRRSQPQHF; cdr3_nt: TGTGCCAGTAGTATGGGTAGGAGAAGTCAGCCCCAGCATTTT
clone_size: NA; j_call: TRBJ1-5; v_call: TRBV10-3; cdr3_length: 15; d_call: NA; cdr3_aa: CAISESGGSLQPQHF; cdr3_nt: TGTGCCATCAGTGAGTCTGGGGGGAGTCTTCAGCCCCAGCATTTT
clone_size: few; j_call: TRBJ1-1; v_call: TRBV14; cdr3_length: 14; d_call: NA; cdr3_aa: CASSQWRQNTEAFF; cdr3_nt: TGTGCCAGCAGCCAATGGCGGCAAAACACTGAAGCTTTCTTT
clone_size: NA; j_call: TRBJ2-3; v_call: TRBV15; cdr3_length: 16; d_call: NA; cdr3_aa: CATSRSPAGPTDTQYF; cdr3_nt: TGTGCCACCAGCAGATCCCCCGCGGGCCCCACAGATACGCAGTATTTT
clone_size: NA; j_call: TRBJ1-6; v_call: TRBV3-1/TRBV3-2; cdr3_length: 18; d_call: NA; cdr3_aa: CASSQGGGAGSYNSPLHF; cdr3_nt: TGTGCCAGCAGCCAAGGAGGAGGGGCCGGCTCCTATAATTCACCCCTCCACTTT
clone_size: NA; j_call: TRBJ1-2; v_call: TRBV9; cdr3_length: 16; d_call: TRBD1; cdr3_aa: CASSVAGTGLGYGYTF; cdr3_nt: TGTGCCAGCAGCGTAGCAGGGACAGGGCTCGGCTATGGCTACACCTTC
clone_size: few; j_call: TRBJ2-3; v_call: TRBV13; cdr3_length: 18; d_call: TRBD1; cdr3_aa: CASSRRPPGQSSTDTQYF; cdr3_nt: TGTGCCAGCAGCAGACGGCCGCCGGGACAGTCTAGCACAGATACGCAGTATTTT
clone_size: NA; j_call: TRBJ1-5; v_call: TRBV2; cdr3_length: 15; d_call: TRBD1; cdr3_aa: CASRPVTGGNQPQHF; cdr3_nt: TGTGCCAGCAGACCTGTTACAGGGGGCAATCAGCCCCAGCATTTT
clone_size: NA; j_call: TRBJ2-6; v_call: TRBV4-3; cdr3_length: 13; d_call: TRBD1; cdr3_aa: CASSQSQGDVLTF; cdr3_nt: TGCGCCAGCAGCCAATCCCAGGGGGACGTCCTGACTTTC
clone_size: NA; j_call: TRBJ1-4; v_call: TRBV7-8; cdr3_length: 14; d_call: TRBD1; cdr3_aa: CASSSGQVGEKLFF; cdr3_nt: TGTGCCAGCAGCTCGGGACAGGTGGGCGAAAAACTGTTTTTT
clone_size: NA; j_call: TRBJ2-1; v_call: TRBV19; cdr3_length: 17; d_call: TRBD2; cdr3_aa: CASTGGGELANYNEQFF; cdr3_nt: TGTGCCAGTACGGGGGGAGGGGAACTAGCGAACTACAATGAGCAGTTCTTC
clone_size: NA; j_call: TRBJ2-1; v_call: TRBV9; cdr3_length: 14; d_call: NA; cdr3_aa: CASSVGGSGNEQFF; cdr3_nt: TGTGCCAGCAGCGTAGGGGGCTCTGGGAATGAGCAGTTCTTC
clone_size: NA; j_call: TRBJ1-6; v_call: TRBV5-1; cdr3_length: 19; d_call: NA; cdr3_aa: CASSRGEVDLSSYNSPLHF; cdr3_nt: TGCGCCAGCAGCCGCGGGGAAGTCGACCTAAGCTCCTATAATTCACCCCTCCACTTT
clone_size: NA; j_call: TRBJ1-1; v_call: TRBV18; cdr3_length: 16; d_call: TRBD1; cdr3_aa: CASSPVPQGVNTEAFF; cdr3_nt: TGTGCCAGCTCACCAGTCCCGCAGGGGGTGAACACTGAAGCTTTCTTT
clone_size: NA; j_call: TRBJ2-2; v_call: TRBV19; cdr3_length: 15; d_call: TRBD1; cdr3_aa: CASSGGGTGTGELFF; cdr3_nt: TGTGCCAGTAGTGGAGGGGGGACAGGGACCGGGGAGCTGTTTTTT
clone_size: NA; j_call: TRBJ1-1; v_call: TRBV28; cdr3_length: 13; d_call: NA; cdr3_aa: CASSVRQVAEAFF; cdr3_nt: TGTGCCAGCAGTGTACGACAGGTAGCTGAAGCTTTCTTT
clone_size: NA; j_call: TRBJ1-1; v_call: TRBV5-4; cdr3_length: 15; d_call: NA; cdr3_aa: CASSWSRGGGTEAFF; cdr3_nt: TGTGCCAGCAGCTGGTCCCGGGGCGGGGGCACTGAAGCTTTCTTT
clone_size: NA; j_call: TRBJ1-2; v_call: TRBV21-1; cdr3_length: 15; d_call: NA; cdr3_aa: CASSIRRRGSYGYTF; cdr3_nt: TGTGCCAGCAGCATTCGGCGGAGGGGCAGCTATGGCTACACCTTC
clone_size: NA; j_call: TRBJ1-5; v_call: TRBV3-1/TRBV3-2; cdr3_length: 15; d_call: TRBD1; cdr3_aa: CASSQASNTGAPQHF; cdr3_nt: TGTGCCAGCAGCCAAGCTTCAAACACAGGGGCGCCCCAGCATTTT
clone_size: NA; j_call: TRBJ2-7; v_call: TRBV6-5; cdr3_length: 15; d_call: TRBD2; cdr3_aa: CASSLTSGDSYEQYF; cdr3_nt: TGTGCCAGCAGCCTGACTAGCGGGGACTCCTACGAGCAGTACTTC
clone_size: NA; j_call: TRBJ1-3; v_call: TRBV19; cdr3_length: 15; d_call: NA; cdr3_aa: CASSTSGASGNTIYF; cdr3_nt: TGTGCCAGTAGTACCTCAGGGGCCTCTGGAAACACCATATATTTT
clone_size: NA; j_call: TRBJ2-1; v_call: TRBV9; cdr3_length: 15; d_call: TRBD2; cdr3_aa: CASSVELAVVSEQFF; cdr3_nt: TGTGCCAGCAGCGTAGAACTAGCGGTTGTAAGCGAGCAGTTCTTC
clone_size: medium-sized; j_call: TRBJ2-2; v_call: TRBV11-2; cdr3_length: 14; d_call: NA; cdr3_aa: CASSVSGNTGELFF; cdr3_nt: TGTGCCAGCAGCGTCTCCGGGAACACCGGGGAGCTGTTTTTT
clone_size: once; j_call: TRBJ1-4; v_call: TRBV5-4; cdr3_length: 15; d_call: NA; cdr3_aa: CASSAAGGASEKLFF; cdr3_nt: TGTGCCAGCAGCGCCGCGGGGGGCGCTTCTGAAAAACTGTTTTTT
clone_size: few; j_call: TRBJ1-5; v_call: TRBV20-1; cdr3_length: 13; d_call: NA; cdr3_aa: CSASGQGQEPQHF; cdr3_nt: TGCAGTGCTAGTGGGCAGGGGCAAGAGCCCCAGCATTTT
clone_size: NA; j_call: TRBJ1-5; v_call: TRBV19; cdr3_length: 14; d_call: TRBD1; cdr3_aa: CASDPGTGDQPQHF; cdr3_nt: TGTGCCAGTGACCCCGGGACAGGCGATCAGCCCCAGCATTTT
clone_size: NA; j_call: TRBJ1-4; v_call: TRBV25-1; cdr3_length: 12; d_call: NA; cdr3_aa: CATSAGYEKLFF; cdr3_nt: TGTGCCACCAGCGCGGGGTATGAAAAACTGTTTTTT
clone_size: NA; j_call: TRBJ2-1; v_call: TRBV5-1; cdr3_length: 19; d_call: TRBD2; cdr3_aa: CASSLRGIGLAGIYNEQFF; cdr3_nt: TGCGCCAGCAGCTTACGAGGGATTGGGCTAGCGGGCATCTACAATGAGCAGTTCTTC
clone_size: NA; j_call: TRBJ2-1; v_call: TRBV11-3; cdr3_length: 17; d_call: NA; cdr3_aa: CASSLGSGSYSYNEQFF; cdr3_nt: TGTGCCAGCAGCTTAGGCTCGGGGTCATACAGCTACAATGAGCAGTTCTTC
clone_size: once; j_call: TRBJ2-5; v_call: TRBV20-1; cdr3_length: 12; d_call: NA; cdr3_aa: CSASLEQETQYF; cdr3_nt: TGCAGTGCTAGTCTAGAACAAGAGACCCAGTACTTC
clone_size: NA; j_call: TRBJ1-6; v_call: TRBV4-3; cdr3_length: 18; d_call: NA; cdr3_aa: CASSQELNAPQNNSPLHF; cdr3_nt: TGCGCCAGCAGCCAAGAACTAAACGCTCCACAAAATAATTCACCCCTCCACTTT
clone_size: NA; j_call: TRBJ1-2; v_call: TRBV12-3/TRBV12-4; cdr3_length: 12; d_call: NA; cdr3_aa: CASSLGGFGYTF; cdr3_nt: TGTGCCAGCAGTTTGGGGGGGTTTGGCTACACCTTC
clone_size: few; j_call: TRBJ2-2; v_call: TRBV5-5; cdr3_length: 15; d_call: NA; cdr3_aa: CASSYLGQGTGELFF; cdr3_nt: TGTGCCAGCAGCTACCTAGGGCAGGGCACCGGGGAGCTGTTTTTT
clone_size: NA; j_call: TRBJ2-1; v_call: TRBV15; cdr3_length: 16; d_call: NA; cdr3_aa: CATSRDATRLYNEQFF; cdr3_nt: TGTGCCACCAGCAGAGATGCAACTCGACTCTACAATGAGCAGTTCTTC
clone_size: NA; j_call: TRBJ1-1; v_call: TRBV15; cdr3_length: 12; d_call: NA; cdr3_aa: CATSRDNGGAFF; cdr3_nt: TGTGCCACCAGCAGAGATAACGGAGGAGCTTTCTTT
clone_size: NA; j_call: TRBJ2-1; v_call: TRBV4-1; cdr3_length: 17; d_call: NA; cdr3_aa: CASSQDGAGLSYNEQFF; cdr3_nt: TGCGCCAGCAGCCAAGATGGAGCAGGGCTCTCCTACAATGAGCAGTTCTTC
clone_size: NA; j_call: TRBJ2-1; v_call: TRBV6-5; cdr3_length: 15; d_call: TRBD2; cdr3_aa: CASIPPGPMAGGKFF; cdr3_nt: TGTGCCAGCATCCCCCCGGGGCCTATGGCGGGGGGTAAGTTCTTC
clone_size: NA; j_call: TRBJ2-2; v_call: TRBV11-2; cdr3_length: 15; d_call: TRBD1; cdr3_aa: CASSPGQGATGELFF; cdr3_nt: TGTGCCAGCAGCCCGGGACAGGGGGCCACCGGGGAGCTGTTTTTT
clone_size: once; j_call: TRBJ2-1; v_call: TRBV7-2; cdr3_length: 19; d_call: TRBD2; cdr3_aa: CASSFSASAGGGSYNEQFF; cdr3_nt: TGTGCCAGCAGCTTCTCGGCTTCAGCGGGAGGGGGGTCCTACAATGAGCAGTTCTTC
clone_size: NA; j_call: TRBJ1-6; v_call: TRBV30; cdr3_length: 13; d_call: NA; cdr3_aa: CAWIGQTNSPLHF; cdr3_nt: TGTGCCTGGATTGGACAAACCAATTCACCCCTCCACTTT
clone_size: NA; j_call: TRBJ1-5; v_call: TRBV19; cdr3_length: 16; d_call: NA; cdr3_aa: CASSNPGVGSNQPQHF; cdr3_nt: TGTGCCAGTAGTAACCCGGGTGTTGGTAGCAATCAGCCCCAGCATTTT
clone_size: NA; j_call: TRBJ2-2; v_call: TRBV7-2; cdr3_length: 14; d_call: NA; cdr3_aa: CASSLELSTGELFF; cdr3_nt: TGTGCCAGCAGCTTAGAACTTTCCACCGGGGAGCTGTTTTTT
clone_size: NA; j_call: TRBJ2-2; v_call: TRBV11-3; cdr3_length: 16; d_call: NA; cdr3_aa: CASSPSPVPNTGELFF; cdr3_nt: TGTGCCAGCAGCCCTTCCCCGGTTCCGAACACCGGGGAGCTGTTTTTT
clone_size: NA; j_call: TRBJ2-2; v_call: TRBV20-1; cdr3_length: 14; d_call: NA; cdr3_aa: CSASLARNTGELFF; cdr3_nt: TGCAGTGCTAGTTTAGCCCGAAACACCGGGGAGCTGTTTTTT
clone_size: NA; j_call: TRBJ2-1; v_call: TRBV20-1; cdr3_length: 16; d_call: TRBD2; cdr3_aa: CSASGPSGSLANEQFF; cdr3_nt: TGCAGTGCTAGTGGGCCTAGCGGGAGCCTCGCCAATGAGCAGTTCTTC
clone_size: NA; j_call: TRBJ2-3; v_call: TRBV30; cdr3_length: 18; d_call: TRBD2; cdr3_aa: CAWNSPSGGARFTDTQYF; cdr3_nt: TGTGCCTGGAATTCCCCTAGCGGGGGGGCCCGTTTCACAGATACGCAGTATTTT
clone_size: NA; j_call: TRBJ1-6; v_call: TRBV30; cdr3_length: 14; d_call: TRBD1; cdr3_aa: CASDPGQQNSPLHF; cdr3_nt: TGTGCCTCGGACCCGGGACAGCAAAATTCACCCCTCCACTTT